The clone carrying this T cell receptor (beta chain) was observed a handful of times. Per the authors' pipeline: Researchers report that nucleated cell counts were estimated from reference gene primer amplification. This table comes from immunoSEQ multiplex PCR, and its TCRdb copy is limited to in-frame clones, with some not included. For V, J and clone size, that table is used; D and trimming come from the DNA. The sample lists some 330,000 clones, more than 70% occurring once. This sample was taken from a study of blood T cell repertoires in COVID-19. Study-level information: For recovered donors of Cohort 3, there were two negative PCRs, clearance, or symptom resolution. Samples representing acute and convalescent COVID-19 were sourced from the United States, Italy and Spain.

Germline assignment: CDR1 MNHNS and CDR2 SASEGT. The V gene lost 2 bases and the J gene lost 0 bases, with 9 bases spanning the gap. The CDR3 length is 15 residues. The source is a man aged 35-49 years in a cohort exposed to, infected with or recovered from COVID-19 (not recorded which). Specimen: PBMCs or T cells enriched from blood (not recorded which). V usage is TRBV6-1 and J usage is TRBJ2-3; no firm D call. CDR3 sequence: CASSEIAGSTDTQYF. The CDR3, as DNA: TGTGCCAGCAGTGAAATCGCAGGAAGCACAGATACGCAGTATTTT.